This TCR beta chain was obtained from a study of blood T cell repertoires in COVID-19. Study background: PBMCs, B-cell-depleted T cells, or T cells provided the cDNA or gDNA that made up the material.

Germline V lookup: CDR1 KGHSH, CDR2 LQKENI. V shed 1 base and J shed 4 bases, with 13 bases lying between them. CDR3 size: 15 residues. Data came from immunoSEQ multiplex PCR; TCRdb stores just in-frame clones and leaves some out. The sample carries around 250,000 clones, around 84% recorded once. This TCR was sampled from a man aged 18 to 30 who had recovered from COVID-19. The genes are TRBV18 and TRBJ1-1; D is perhaps TRBD1 (6 bases). Sequencing was carried out using PBMCs or T cells enriched from blood (not recorded which). Here the CDR3 DNA reads TGTGCCAGCTCACCACAGGAACAGGGTCCCACTGAAGCTTTCTTT. As protein: CASSPQEQGPTEAFF. Combining the CDR3 with reference TRBV18 and TRBJ1-1 gives the whole variable domain NAGVMQNPRHLVRRRGQEARLRCSPMKGHSHVYWYRQLPEEGLKFMVYLQKENIIDESGMPKERFSAEFPKEGPSILRIQQVVRGDSAAYFCASSPQEQGPTEAFFGQGTRLTVV.